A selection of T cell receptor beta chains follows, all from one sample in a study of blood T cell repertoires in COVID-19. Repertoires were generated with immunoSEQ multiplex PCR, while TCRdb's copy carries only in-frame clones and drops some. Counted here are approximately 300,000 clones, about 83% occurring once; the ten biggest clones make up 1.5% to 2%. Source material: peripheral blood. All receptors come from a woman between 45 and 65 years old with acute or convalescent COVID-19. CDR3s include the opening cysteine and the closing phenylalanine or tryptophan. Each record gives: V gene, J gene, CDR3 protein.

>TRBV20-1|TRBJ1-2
CSGTDSNYGYTF
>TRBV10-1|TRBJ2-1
CASSEWGRSACNEQFF
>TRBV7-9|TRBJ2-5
CASSPGVVAGGPRETQYF
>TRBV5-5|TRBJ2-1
CASSAGEARRNEQFF
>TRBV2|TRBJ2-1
CASSDREGIGRNEQFF
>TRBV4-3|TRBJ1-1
CASSLEERLNTEAFF
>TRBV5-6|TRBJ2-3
CASSLGRLATDTQYF
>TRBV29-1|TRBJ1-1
CSGASQGNTEAFF
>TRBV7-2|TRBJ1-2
CASSLGQGYGYTF
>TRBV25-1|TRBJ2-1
CASSLVTGGEQFF
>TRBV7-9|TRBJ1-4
CASSGHTVTNEKLFF
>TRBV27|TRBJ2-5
CASSSSTGVLWKTQYF
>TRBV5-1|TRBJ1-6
CASSFDSESPLHF
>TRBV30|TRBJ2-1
CAWRFAGGKTQFF
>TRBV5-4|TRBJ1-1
CASSSSFSGEAFF
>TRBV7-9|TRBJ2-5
CASSQTTGGQETQYF
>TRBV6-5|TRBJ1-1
CASSYSETGGNTEAFF
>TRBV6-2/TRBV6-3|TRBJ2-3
CASSRREDTQYF
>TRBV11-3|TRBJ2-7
CASSLDGYEQYF
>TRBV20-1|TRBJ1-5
CSASLDRGIEPQHF
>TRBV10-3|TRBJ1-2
CAISGQGVGYGYTF
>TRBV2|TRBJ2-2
CASTGISTGELFF
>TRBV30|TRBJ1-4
CAWSVRGLGEKLFF
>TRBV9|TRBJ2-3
CASSASGTSTDTQYF
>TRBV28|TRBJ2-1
CASSLPTHRAGPTYNEQFF
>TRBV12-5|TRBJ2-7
CASGFAPTSGSSYEQYF
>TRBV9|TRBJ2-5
CASSVDPSGTGTQYF